The rows below give T cell receptor beta chains drawn from one sample of a study of blood T cell repertoires in COVID-19. The table came from immunoSEQ multiplex PCR; TCRdb's copy has only in-frame clones and leaves some out. The repertoire has a few hundred thousand clones, 90% of them found once; the top ten carry approximately 0.98%. The sample taken for sequencing was peripheral blood. These receptors were taken from a woman in her 40s with COVID-19, enrolled during active disease. The CDR3 runs from the conserved cysteine through the conserved F or W. Each record gives: V gene, J gene, clone size, D gene, CDR3 DNA, CDR3 protein. D genes are given only for firm matches. The size field is filled for only some rows; it gives once, few, many or a size class.

TRBV27	TRBJ1-1	few	TRBD1	TGTGCCAGCAGTCCGACAGGGCAAACTGAAGCTTTCTTT	CASSPTGQTEAFF
TRBV20-1	TRBJ1-1	.	TRBD1	TGCAGTGCTAGTCCGGGACAGGGGAGCACTGAAGCTTTCTTT	CSASPGQGSTEAFF
TRBV18	TRBJ2-3	.	.	TGTGCCAGCTCACCATTGGCGGCGGGCCACGGGATTGGAACAGATACGCAGTATTTT	CASSPLAAGHGIGTDTQYF
TRBV19	TRBJ2-7	.	.	TGTGCCAGTAGCCGAAGCTTTTCCTACGAGCAGTACTTC	CASSRSFSYEQYF
TRBV6-1	TRBJ1-4	once	.	TGTGCCAGCAGTGAAGGCGCCGGGGTAGCTCGGAATGAAAAACTGTTTTTT	CASSEGAGVARNEKLFF
TRBV13	TRBJ2-5	.	.	TGTGCCAGCAGCTTAGGCCTAGAAGAGACCCAGTACTTC	CASSLGLEETQYF
TRBV28	TRBJ2-7	.	TRBD2	TGTGCCAGCAGGGCTCCTGGGGGGGGAGGGTACTACGAGCAGTACTTC	CASRAPGGGGYYEQYF
TRBV20-1	TRBJ1-1	.	.	TGCAGTGCTAGACCCGATTCGGGAGCTTTCTTT	CSARPDSGAFF
TRBV19	TRBJ2-6	.	.	TGTGCCAGTAGTGACCGGGCTGGGGCCAACGTCCTGACTTTC	CASSDRAGANVLTF
TRBV9	TRBJ1-1	.	.	TGTGCCAGCAGCGTATCTGCCGCGGGCACTGAAGCTTTCTTT	CASSVSAAGTEAFF
TRBV28	TRBJ2-1	.	.	TGTGCCAGCCGAGGACAGATCAATGAGCAGTTCTTC	CASRGQINEQFF
TRBV4-2	TRBJ1-4	.	.	TGTGCCAGCAGCCAAGTAGCAGCTAGAACTAATGAAAAACTGTTTTTT	CASSQVAARTNEKLFF
TRBV4-3	TRBJ2-7	.	TRBD2	TGCGCCAGCAGCCGATCTAGCGGGGCCCTCTACGAGCAGTACTTC	CASSRSSGALYEQYF
TRBV7-2	TRBJ1-4	.	.	TGTGCCAGCAGCTTAGCGAAGGGGACTAATGAAAAACTGTTTTTT	CASSLAKGTNEKLFF
TRBV19	TRBJ1-1	.	.	TGTGCCAGTAGTATAGCCGAGGTCCCCCCACACCATAACACTGAAGCTTTCTTT	CASSIAEVPPHHNTEAFF
TRBV12-3/TRBV12-4	TRBJ1-6	.	TRBD1	TGTGCCAGCAGTTTAGGACAGGGATCACCCCTCCACTTT	CASSLGQGSPLHF
TRBV5-1	TRBJ2-1	.	TRBD1	TGCGCCAGCGCCGGGACAGGGTACAATGAGCAGTTCTTC	CASAGTGYNEQFF
TRBV7-9	TRBJ2-7	.	.	TGTGCCAGCAGCTTAGAAGGGGCCAAGCAGTACTTC	CASSLEGAKQYF
TRBV5-1	TRBJ1-4	.	TRBD1	TGCGCCAGCAGCTCAGGGGGCGCAGGAAAACTGTTTTTT	CASSSGGAGKLFF
TRBV28	TRBJ1-6	.	TRBD1	TGTGCCAGCAGTCCCAGACAGGGGGGTCTAGCACCCCTCCACTTT	CASSPRQGGLAPLHF
TRBV18	TRBJ2-6	.	.	TGTGCCAGCTCAGCCACCGGGCGGAGGGCTGGGGCCAACGTCCTGACTTTC	CASSATGRRAGANVLTF
TRBV19	TRBJ2-5	.	.	TGTGCCAGTAGCCGGGGCCAAGAGACCCAGTACTTC	CASSRGQETQYF
TRBV15	TRBJ2-1	.	TRBD1	TGTGCCACCAGCAGAGATTGGGACAGGTCCTACAATGAGCAGTTCTTC	CATSRDWDRSYNEQFF
TRBV27	TRBJ2-7	few	TRBD2	TGTGCCAGCAGCCTTAGCGGGTACTCCTACGAGCAGTACTTC	CASSLSGYSYEQYF
TRBV3-1/TRBV3-2	TRBJ1-4	.	.	TGTGCCAGCAGCCATCCCGACCAGGGCTTACTTGAAAAACTGTTTTTT	CASSHPDQGLLEKLFF
TRBV7-2	TRBJ2-3	.	.	TGTGCCAGCAGTTCCGCAGATACGCAGTATTTT	CASSSADTQYF
TRBV7-3	TRBJ1-1	.	.	TGTGCCAGCAGCTTAACGGCCGCTAACACTGAAGCTTTCTTT	CASSLTAANTEAFF
TRBV5-1	TRBJ2-2	.	.	TGCGCCAGCAGCTTGGCCGACAGCCCGAACACCGGGGAGCTGTTTTTT	CASSLADSPNTGELFF
TRBV19	TRBJ2-5	.	.	TGTGCCAGTAGTATAGGTGACAGGCTTGGGGAGACCCAGTACTTC	CASSIGDRLGETQYF
TRBV27	TRBJ2-7	.	TRBD2	TGTGCCAGCCGCAGGGCGGGACTAGTCCTCCTCGAGCAGTACTTC	CASRRAGLVLLEQYF
TRBV25-1	TRBJ2-1	once	.	TGTGCCAGCAGTGTACTCGAATTACAGGGCGAGCAGTTCTTC	CASSVLELQGEQFF
TRBV2	TRBJ1-5	.	TRBD1	TGTGCCAGCAGTATCGGGACAGCCGCTAGCAATCAGCCCCAGCATTTT	CASSIGTAASNQPQHF
TRBV9	TRBJ2-1	.	TRBD2	TGTGCCAGCAGCGTAGCAGTAGCGGGGCTCAATGAGCAGTTCTTC	CASSVAVAGLNEQFF
TRBV27	TRBJ2-2	.	.	TGTGCCAGCAGTTTGGCGGCTACGAACACCGGGGAGCTGTTTTTT	CASSLAATNTGELFF
TRBV10-3	TRBJ1-1	.	TRBD1	TGTGCCATCAGTGAGGGACAGGGATCTGAAGCTTTCTTT	CAISEGQGSEAFF
TRBV5-1	TRBJ2-5	.	.	TGCGCCAGCAGCTTTCGCCAGGGGGGAGAAGAGACCCAGTACTTC	CASSFRQGGEETQYF
TRBV7-2	TRBJ2-7	.	.	TGTGCCAGCAGCTGGGGAGGGGGGCAGCTGATGGGTTACGAGCAGTACTTC	CASSWGGGQLMGYEQYF
TRBV11-2	TRBJ1-3	.	.	TGTGCCAGCAGCCTGACACTGAGCTCTGGAAACACCATATATTTT	CASSLTLSSGNTIYF
TRBV28	TRBJ1-4	few	.	TGTGCCAGCAGTTTAGTTCTCGGACACGGCAACAATAATGAAAAACTGTTTTTT	CASSLVLGHGNNNEKLFF
TRBV6-2/TRBV6-3	TRBJ1-2	.	.	TGTGCCAGCAGTTACGTGTTTGGGCTGGTGGGCTTGTACACCTTC	CASSYVFGLVGLYTF
TRBV11-3	TRBJ2-5	.	.	TGTGCCAGCAGCTCTAGGTACTTC	CASSSRYF